This T cell receptor (beta chain) stems from a study of CD4 T cells in relation to SARS-CoV-2 and coronaviruses. Across the whole study: PBMCs were cultured with antigen for nine to eleven days before TCR beta sequencing. Study-wide points: Each donor contributed either pre-pandemic or post-infection samples, not both.

The method was immunoSEQ multiplex PCR; TCRdb's version includes in-frame clones alone and lacks a portion of them. Of 18,000 or so clones listed, approximately 80% are singletons. CD4+ T cells from unexposed donors were obtained before the COVID-19 pandemic (2011-2018). The cells were cultured for around ten days before CD4+ T cells were isolated. Unexposed-donor CD4+ T cells were probed with SARS-CoV-2 S/N and four cold-coronavirus spikes, cells permitting. Details on this clone: Its antigen is as yet unknown.

CDR3 length: 14 residues. V lost 5 bases and J 4 bases, leaving 11 bases between the germline ends. In germline, CDR1 is SGHTA, CDR2 FQGNSA. The gene calls are TRBV7-2 and TRBJ2-2, with a possible D match to TRBD2 (6 bases). The TCR sequence derives from a human donor in good health. Sequencing was performed on CD4+ T cells from PBMCs, cultured in vitro. CDR3 sequence reads: CASSPGGGTGELFF. The CDR3 DNA sequence: TGTGCCAGCAGCCCCGGGGGTGGCACCGGGGAGCTGTTTTTT.